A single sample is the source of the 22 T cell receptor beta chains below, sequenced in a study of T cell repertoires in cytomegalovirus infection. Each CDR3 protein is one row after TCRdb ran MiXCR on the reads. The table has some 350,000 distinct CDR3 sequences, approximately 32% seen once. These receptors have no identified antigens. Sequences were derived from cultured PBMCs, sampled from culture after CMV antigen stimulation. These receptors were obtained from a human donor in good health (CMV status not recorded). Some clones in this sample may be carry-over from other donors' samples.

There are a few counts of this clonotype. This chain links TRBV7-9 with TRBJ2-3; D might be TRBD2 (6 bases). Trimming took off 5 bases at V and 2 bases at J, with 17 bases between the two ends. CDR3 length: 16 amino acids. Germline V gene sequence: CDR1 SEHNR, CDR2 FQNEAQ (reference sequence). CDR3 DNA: TGTGCCAGCAGCGGGCAGGAGGGGCCCACCACAGATACGCAGTATTTT. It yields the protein CASSGQEGPTTDTQYF.

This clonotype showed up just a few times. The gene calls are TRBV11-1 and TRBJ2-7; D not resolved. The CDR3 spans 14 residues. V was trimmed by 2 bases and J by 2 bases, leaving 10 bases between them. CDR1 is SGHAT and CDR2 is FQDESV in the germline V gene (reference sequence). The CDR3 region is CASSLSAATYEQYF. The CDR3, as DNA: TGTGCCAGCAGCTTATCGGCGGCCACCTACGAGCAGTACTTC. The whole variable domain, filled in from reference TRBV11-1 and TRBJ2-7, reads EAEVAQSPRYKITEKSQAVAFWCDPISGHATLYWYRQILGQGPELLVQFQDESVVDDSQLPKDRFSAERLKGVDSTLKIQPAELGDSAMYLCASSLSAATYEQYFGPGTRLTVT.

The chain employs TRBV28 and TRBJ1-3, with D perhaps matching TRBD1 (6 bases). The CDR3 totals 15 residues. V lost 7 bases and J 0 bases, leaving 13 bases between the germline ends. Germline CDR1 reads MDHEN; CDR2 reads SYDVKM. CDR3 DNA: TGTGCCAGCACAGATGGACAGTTCTCTGGAAACACCATATATTTT. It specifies CASTDGQFSGNTIYF.

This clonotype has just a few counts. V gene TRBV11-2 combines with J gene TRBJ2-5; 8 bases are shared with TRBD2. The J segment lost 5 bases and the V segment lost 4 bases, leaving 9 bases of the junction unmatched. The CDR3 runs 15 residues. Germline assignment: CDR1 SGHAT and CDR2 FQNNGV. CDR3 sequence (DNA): TGTGCCAGCAGCTACCGGACTAGCTCGTCGGAGACCCAGTACTTC. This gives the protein CASSYRTSSSETQYF.

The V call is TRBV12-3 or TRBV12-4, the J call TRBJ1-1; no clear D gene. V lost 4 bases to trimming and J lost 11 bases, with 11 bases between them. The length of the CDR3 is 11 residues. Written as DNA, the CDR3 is TGTGCCAGCAGTTCCTCCCTGGGGGCTTTCTTT. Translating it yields CASSSSLGAFF.

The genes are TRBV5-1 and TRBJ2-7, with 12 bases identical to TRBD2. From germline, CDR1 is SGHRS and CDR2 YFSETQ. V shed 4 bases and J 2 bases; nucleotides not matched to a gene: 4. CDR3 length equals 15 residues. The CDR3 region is CASSPTSGSTYEQYF. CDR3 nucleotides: TGCGCCAGCAGCCCGACTAGCGGGAGTACCTACGAGCAGTACTTC.

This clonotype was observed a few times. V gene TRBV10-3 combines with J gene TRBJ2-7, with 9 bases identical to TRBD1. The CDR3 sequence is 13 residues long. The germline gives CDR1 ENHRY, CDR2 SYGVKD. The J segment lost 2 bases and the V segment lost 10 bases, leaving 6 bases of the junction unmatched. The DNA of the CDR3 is TGTGCCACCGACAGGGGGACGACCTACGAGCAGTACTTC. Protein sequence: CATDRGTTYEQYF.

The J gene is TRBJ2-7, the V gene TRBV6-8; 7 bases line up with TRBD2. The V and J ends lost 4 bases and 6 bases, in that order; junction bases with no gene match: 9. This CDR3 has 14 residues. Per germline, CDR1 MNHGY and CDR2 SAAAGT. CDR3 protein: CASSWIAGVGEQYF. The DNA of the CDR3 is TGTGCCAGCAGTTGGATCGCGGGAGTGGGCGAGCAGTACTTC.

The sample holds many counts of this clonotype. The CDR3 DNA reads TGTGCCAGCAGCTCCCCGGGGGGGTTGAACACTGAAGCTTTCTTT. This codes for CASSSPGGLNTEAFF. V usage is TRBV7-8 and J usage is TRBJ1-1, with D possibly being TRBD1 (5 bases). Germline V gene lookup returns CDR1 SGHVS and CDR2 FQNEAQ. V was clipped by 4 bases and J by 0 bases, with 12 bases between them. The CDR3 contains 15 residues.

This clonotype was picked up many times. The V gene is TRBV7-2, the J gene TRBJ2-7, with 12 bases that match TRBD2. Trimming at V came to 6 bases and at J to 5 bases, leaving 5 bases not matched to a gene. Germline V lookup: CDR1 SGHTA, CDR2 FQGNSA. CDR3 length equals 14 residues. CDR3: CASRWTSGNDEQYF. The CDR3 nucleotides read TGTGCCAGCAGATGGACTAGCGGGAACGACGAGCAGTACTTC.

The CDR3 protein is CASSFGGGARNEQFF. For the CDR3, the DNA is TGTGCCAGCAGCTTCGGTGGGGGAGCTCGGAATGAGCAGTTCTTC. The V and J genes are TRBV11-3 and TRBJ2-1; D is perhaps TRBD1 or TRBD2 (5 bases each). The CDR3 has 15 residues. Per the germline V gene, CDR1 is SGHNT and CDR2 is YENEEA. The V end was cut by 3 bases, the J end by 7 bases, with 16 bases between.

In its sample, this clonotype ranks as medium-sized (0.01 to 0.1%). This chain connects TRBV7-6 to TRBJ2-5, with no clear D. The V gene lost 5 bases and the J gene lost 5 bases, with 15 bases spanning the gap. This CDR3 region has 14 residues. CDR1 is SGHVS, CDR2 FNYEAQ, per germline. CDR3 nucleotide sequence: TGTGCCAGCAGCCCACGTCCGGTTTTGGAGACCCAGTACTTC. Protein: CASSPRPVLETQYF.

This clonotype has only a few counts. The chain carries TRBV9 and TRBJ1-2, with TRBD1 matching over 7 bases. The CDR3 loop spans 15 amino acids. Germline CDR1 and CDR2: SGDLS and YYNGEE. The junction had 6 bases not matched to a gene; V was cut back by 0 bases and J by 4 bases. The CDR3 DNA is TGTGCCAGCAGCGTAGGAGGGGGCGCAGGCTATGGCTACACCTTC. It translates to CASSVGGGAGYGYTF.

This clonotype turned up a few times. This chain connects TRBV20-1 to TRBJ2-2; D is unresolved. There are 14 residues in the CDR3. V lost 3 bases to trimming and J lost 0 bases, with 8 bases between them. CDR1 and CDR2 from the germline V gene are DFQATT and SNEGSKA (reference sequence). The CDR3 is CSASASANTGELFF. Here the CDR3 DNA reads TGCAGTGCTAGCGCCAGCGCGAACACCGGGGAGCTGTTTTTT.

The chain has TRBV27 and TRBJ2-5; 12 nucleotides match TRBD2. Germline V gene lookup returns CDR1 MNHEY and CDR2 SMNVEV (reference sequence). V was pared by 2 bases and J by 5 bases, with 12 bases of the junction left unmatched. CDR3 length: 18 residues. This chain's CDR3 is CASSLRKLAGGPGETQYF. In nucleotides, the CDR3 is TGTGCCAGCAGTTTAAGGAAGCTAGCGGGGGGGCCAGGGGAGACCCAGTACTTC.

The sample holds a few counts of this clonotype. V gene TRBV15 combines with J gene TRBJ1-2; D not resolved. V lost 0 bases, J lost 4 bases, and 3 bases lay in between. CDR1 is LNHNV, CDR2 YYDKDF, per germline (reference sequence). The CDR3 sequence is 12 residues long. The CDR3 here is CATSRDAYGYTF. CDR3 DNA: TGTGCCACCAGCAGAGATGCCTATGGCTACACCTTC.

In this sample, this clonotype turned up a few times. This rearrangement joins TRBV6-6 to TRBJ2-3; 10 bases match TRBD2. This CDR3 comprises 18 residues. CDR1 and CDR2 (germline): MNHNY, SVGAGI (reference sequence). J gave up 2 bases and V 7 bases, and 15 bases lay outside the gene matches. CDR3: CASIPRGASGRVTDTQYF. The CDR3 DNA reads TGTGCCAGCATCCCCCGAGGGGCTAGCGGGAGAGTCACAGATACGCAGTATTTT.

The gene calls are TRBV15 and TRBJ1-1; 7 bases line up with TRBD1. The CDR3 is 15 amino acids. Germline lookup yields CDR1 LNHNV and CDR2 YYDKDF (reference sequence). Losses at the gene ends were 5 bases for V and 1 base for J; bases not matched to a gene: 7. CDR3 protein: CATSSRGRGNTEAFF. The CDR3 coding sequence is TGTGCCACCAGCTCGAGGGGGCGGGGGAACACTGAAGCTTTCTTT.

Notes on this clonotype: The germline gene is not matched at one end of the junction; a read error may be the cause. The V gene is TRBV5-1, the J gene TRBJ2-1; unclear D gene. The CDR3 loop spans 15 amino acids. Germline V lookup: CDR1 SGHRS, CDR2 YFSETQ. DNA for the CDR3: TGCGCCAGCAGCTTGGATGGTGGGCGCTACGATGAGCAGTTCTTC. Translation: CASSLDGGRYDEQFF.

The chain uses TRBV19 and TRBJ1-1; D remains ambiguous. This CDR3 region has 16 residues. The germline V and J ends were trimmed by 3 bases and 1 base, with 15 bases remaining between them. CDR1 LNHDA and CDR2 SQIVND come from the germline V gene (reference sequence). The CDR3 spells CASSMALIWENTEAFF. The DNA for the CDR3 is TGTGCCAGTAGTATGGCGTTAATTTGGGAGAACACTGAAGCTTTCTTT. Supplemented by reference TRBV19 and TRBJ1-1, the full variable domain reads DGGITQSPKYLFRKEGQNVTLSCEQNLNHDAMYWYRQDPGQGLRLIYYSQIVNDFQKGDIAEGYSVSREKKESFPLTVTSAQKNPTAFYLCASSMALIWENTEAFFGQGTRLTVV.

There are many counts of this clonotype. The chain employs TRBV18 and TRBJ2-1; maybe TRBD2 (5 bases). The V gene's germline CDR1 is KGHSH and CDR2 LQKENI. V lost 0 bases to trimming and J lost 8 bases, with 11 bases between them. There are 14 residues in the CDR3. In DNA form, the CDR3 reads TGTGCCAGCTCACCACCTGCGGTGCGGGATGAGCAGTTCTTC. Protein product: CASSPPAVRDEQFF.

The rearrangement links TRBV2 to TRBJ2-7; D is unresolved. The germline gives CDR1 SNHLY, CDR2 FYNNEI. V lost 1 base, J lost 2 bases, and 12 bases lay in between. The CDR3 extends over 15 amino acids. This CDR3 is CASSEEGLPTYEQYF. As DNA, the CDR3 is TGTGCCAGCAGTGAAGAAGGGTTACCCACCTACGAGCAGTACTTC.